This is a list of T cell receptor beta chains from one sample in a study of blood T cell repertoires in COVID-19. Some clones are missing from TCRdb's copy, which holds only in-frame ones; the method was immunoSEQ multiplex PCR. The table lists fewer than 350,000 clones, around 86% of them singletons. The sample comprised peripheral blood. All receptors derive from a woman aged 25 to 39 who had recovered from COVID-19. Each CDR3 is given with its conserved first and last residue. Fields, in order: V gene, CDR3 protein.

>TRBV7-9
CASSLDGRDSTGNQPQHF
>TRBV28
CASSWSGALANYGYTF
>TRBV5-1
CASSLFRGELIHDTQYF
>TRBV12-5
CASGFAPGNEQFF
>TRBV12-3/TRBV12-4
CASSLAETYEQYF
>TRBV7-2
CASSPQAGGLSTEAFF
>TRBV5-6
CASSLGGTSDLGGELFF
>TRBV9
CASSVGPGTGGAYEQYF
>TRBV10-3
CAIRPGLGVETQYF
>TRBV29-1
CSVEVAGSGNTIYF
>TRBV14
CASSLLTPTVNTEAFF
>TRBV6-5
CASSMEVDGYTF
>TRBV6-2/TRBV6-3
CASSTLRQETQYF
>TRBV6-5
CASSPELAGGNEQFF
>TRBV2
CASSVQGGKNSPLHF